A selection of T cell receptor beta chains follows, all from one sample in a study of blood T cell repertoires in COVID-19. Clones were read by immunoSEQ multiplex PCR, and TCRdb kept only the in-frame ones, dropping some. The sample contains around 40,000 clones, 86% of which appear only once. The sample was peripheral blood. Receptors originate from a man aged 55 to 70 with active COVID-19. Both conserved end residues are part of each CDR3. A D gene is named only where the DNA matches it firmly.

v_gene	d_gene	j_gene	CDR3aa
TRBV10-3	TRBD1	TRBJ2-3	CAISERTGPTDTQYF
TRBV29-1	NA	TRBJ1-1	CSVDWRGGNTEAFF
TRBV18	NA	TRBJ2-2	CASSEGGTGELFF
TRBV9	TRBD2	TRBJ2-3	CASSPSGTSTDTQYF
TRBV7-6	TRBD1	TRBJ2-3	CASSSGQGRVDTQYF
TRBV10-1	NA	TRBJ2-3	CASSDRGARTDTQYF
TRBV6-1	TRBD2	TRBJ2-7	CASSEVAGVYEQYF
TRBV4-1	NA	TRBJ2-1	CASSLAPTTTQQFF
TRBV28	TRBD1	TRBJ2-1	CASSSRTGDNEQFF
TRBV6-5	NA	TRBJ2-1	CASSTSAGQYNEQFF
TRBV10-3	NA	TRBJ2-1	CAIQGGYNEQFF
TRBV5-1	NA	TRBJ2-2	CASSLTVAGELFF
TRBV5-1	TRBD1	TRBJ2-2	CASGLVRRQGDGELFF
TRBV9	NA	TRBJ1-5	CASSVGGAGQPQHF
TRBV11-2	TRBD1	TRBJ1-6	CASSPDRGSPLHF
TRBV3-1/TRBV3-2	TRBD2	TRBJ2-7	CASSPQRGSYEQYF
TRBV11-3	TRBD1	TRBJ2-1	CASSYGQGDEQFF